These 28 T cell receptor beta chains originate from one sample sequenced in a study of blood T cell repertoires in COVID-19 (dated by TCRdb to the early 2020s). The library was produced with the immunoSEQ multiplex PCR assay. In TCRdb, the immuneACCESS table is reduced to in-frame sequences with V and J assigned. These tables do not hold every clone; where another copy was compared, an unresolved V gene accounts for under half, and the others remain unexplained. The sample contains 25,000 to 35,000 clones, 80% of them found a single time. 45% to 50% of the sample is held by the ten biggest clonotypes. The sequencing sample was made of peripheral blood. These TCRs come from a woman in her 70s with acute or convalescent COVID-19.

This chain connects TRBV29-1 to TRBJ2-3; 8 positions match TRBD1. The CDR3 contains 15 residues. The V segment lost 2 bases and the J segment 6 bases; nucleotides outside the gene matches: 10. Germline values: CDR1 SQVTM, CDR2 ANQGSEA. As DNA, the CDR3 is TGCAGCGTTGAAAGAATGGACAGGGCAGGGGATACGCAGTATTTT. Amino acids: CSVERMDRAGDTQYF.

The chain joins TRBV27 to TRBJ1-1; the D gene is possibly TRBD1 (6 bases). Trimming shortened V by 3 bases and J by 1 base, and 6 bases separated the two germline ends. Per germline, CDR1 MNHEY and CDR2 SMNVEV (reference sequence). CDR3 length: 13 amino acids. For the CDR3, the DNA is TGTGCCAGCAGTTTGGGGGCGAACACTGAAGCTTTCTTT. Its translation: CASSLGANTEAFF.

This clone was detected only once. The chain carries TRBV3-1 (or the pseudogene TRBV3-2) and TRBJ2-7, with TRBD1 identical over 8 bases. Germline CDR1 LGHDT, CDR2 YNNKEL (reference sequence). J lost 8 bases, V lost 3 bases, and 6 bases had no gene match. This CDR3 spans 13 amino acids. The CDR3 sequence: CASSQGQVSKQYF. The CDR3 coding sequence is TGTGCCAGCAGCCAGGGACAGGTGTCAAAGCAGTACTTC.

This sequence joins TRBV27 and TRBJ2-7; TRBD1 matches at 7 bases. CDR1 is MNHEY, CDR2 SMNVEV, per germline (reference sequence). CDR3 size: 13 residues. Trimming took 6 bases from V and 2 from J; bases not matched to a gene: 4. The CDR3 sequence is CASRAQGAYEQYF. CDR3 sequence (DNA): TGTGCCAGCAGGGCGCAGGGGGCCTACGAGCAGTACTTC.

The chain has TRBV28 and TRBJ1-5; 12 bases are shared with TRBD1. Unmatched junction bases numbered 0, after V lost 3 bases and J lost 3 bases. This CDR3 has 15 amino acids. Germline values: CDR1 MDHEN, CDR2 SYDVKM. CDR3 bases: TGTGCCAGCAGTTTGGGACAGGGGGCCAATCAGCCCCAGCATTTT. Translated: CASSLGQGANQPQHF.

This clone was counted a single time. CDR3 amino acids: CASSQMDRLAKNIQYF. The CDR3 DNA reads as TGTGCCAGCAGCCAAATGGACAGGTTAGCCAAAAACATTCAGTACTTC. The chain combines TRBV3-1 (or the pseudogene TRBV3-2) with TRBJ2-4; 7 bases match TRBD1. Unmatched junction bases numbered 4, after V lost 2 bases and J lost 0 bases. This CDR3 spans 16 amino acids. Germline V lookup: CDR1 LGHDT, CDR2 YNNKEL (reference sequence).

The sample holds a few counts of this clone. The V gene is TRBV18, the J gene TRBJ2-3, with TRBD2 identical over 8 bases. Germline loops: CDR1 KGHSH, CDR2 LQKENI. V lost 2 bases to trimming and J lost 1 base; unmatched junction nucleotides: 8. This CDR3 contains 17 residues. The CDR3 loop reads CASSPRGLGRGTDTQYF. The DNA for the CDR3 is TGTGCCAGCTCACCAAGAGGCCTCGGGAGGGGCACAGATACGCAGTATTTT.

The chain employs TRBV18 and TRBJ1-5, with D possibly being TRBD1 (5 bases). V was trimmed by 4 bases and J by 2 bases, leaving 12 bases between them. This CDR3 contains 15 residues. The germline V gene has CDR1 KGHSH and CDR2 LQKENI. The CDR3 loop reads CASSRDRGGNQPQHF. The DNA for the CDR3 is TGTGCCAGCTCACGGGACCGCGGGGGCAATCAGCCCCAGCATTTT. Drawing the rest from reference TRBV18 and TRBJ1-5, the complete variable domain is NAGVMQNPRHLVRRRGQEARLRCSPMKGHSHVYWYRQLPEEGLKFMVYLQKENIIDESGMPKERFSAEFPKEGPSILRIQQVVRGDSAAYFCASSRDRGGNQPQHFGDGTRLSIL.

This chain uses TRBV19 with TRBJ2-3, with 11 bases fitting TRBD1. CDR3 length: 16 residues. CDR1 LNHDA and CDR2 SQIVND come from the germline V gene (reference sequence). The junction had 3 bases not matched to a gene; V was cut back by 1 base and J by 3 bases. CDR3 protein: CASSIGTGGPTDTQYF. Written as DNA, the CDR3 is TGTGCCAGTAGTATAGGGACAGGGGGCCCGACAGATACGCAGTATTTT.

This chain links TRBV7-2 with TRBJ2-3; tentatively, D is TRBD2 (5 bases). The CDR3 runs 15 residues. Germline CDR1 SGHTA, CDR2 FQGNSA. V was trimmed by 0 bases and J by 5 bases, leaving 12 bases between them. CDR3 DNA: TGTGCCAGCAGCTTAGCTCCGCTAGCTCTAGATACGCAGTATTTT. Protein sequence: CASSLAPLALDTQYF. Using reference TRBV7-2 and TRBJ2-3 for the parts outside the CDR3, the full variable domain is GAGVSQSPSNKVTEKGKDVELRCDPISGHTALYWYRQSLGQGLEFLIYFQGNSAPDKSGLPSDRFSAERTGGSVSTLTIQRTQQEDSAVYLCASSLAPLALDTQYFGPGTRLTVL.

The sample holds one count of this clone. The CDR3 nucleotides read TGCGCCAGCAGCCCCGGACTAGCGACTAGCACAGATACGCAGTATTTT. Its translation: CASSPGLATSTDTQYF. The V call is TRBV5-1, the J call TRBJ2-3, with TRBD2 identical over 9 bases. J gave up 0 bases and V 4 bases, and 6 bases lay outside the gene matches. Germline values: CDR1 SGHRS, CDR2 YFSETQ. This CDR3 is 16 amino acids long.

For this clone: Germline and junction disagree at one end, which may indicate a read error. The CDR3 nucleotides read TGCGCCTGCAGCCAAACGACCCTAGCGGGGGGCTTGTTAAAGAGCACAGATACGCAGTATTTT. Its translation is CACSQTTLAGGLLKSTDTQYF. The chain recombines TRBV4-3 with TRBJ2-3, with 11 bases aligning to TRBD2. Germline V gene data show CDR1 as LGHNA and CDR2 as YSLEER. This CDR3 has 21 residues.

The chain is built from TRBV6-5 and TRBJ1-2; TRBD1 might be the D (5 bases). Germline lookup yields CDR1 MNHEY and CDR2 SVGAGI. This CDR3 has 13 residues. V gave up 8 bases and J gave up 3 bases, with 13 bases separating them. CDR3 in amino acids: CASGRGTDYGYTF. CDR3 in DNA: TGTGCCAGCGGGAGGGGAACTGACTATGGCTACACCTTC.

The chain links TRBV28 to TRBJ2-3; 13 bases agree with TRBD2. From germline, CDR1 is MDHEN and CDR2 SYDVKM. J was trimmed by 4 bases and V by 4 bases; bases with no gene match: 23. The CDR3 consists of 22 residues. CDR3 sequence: CASSCKGLAGRPPQARADTQYF. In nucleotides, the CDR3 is TGTGCCAGCAGTTGTAAGGGACTAGCGGGAAGGCCACCCCAGGCCCGCGCAGATACGCAGTATTTT.

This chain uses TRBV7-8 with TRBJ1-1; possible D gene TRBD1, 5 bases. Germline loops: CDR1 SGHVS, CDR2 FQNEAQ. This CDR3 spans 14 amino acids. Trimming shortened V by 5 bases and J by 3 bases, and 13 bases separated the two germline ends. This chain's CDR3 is CASSLLRGDTEAFF. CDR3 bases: TGTGCCAGCAGCCTCTTGCGGGGGGACACTGAAGCTTTCTTT.

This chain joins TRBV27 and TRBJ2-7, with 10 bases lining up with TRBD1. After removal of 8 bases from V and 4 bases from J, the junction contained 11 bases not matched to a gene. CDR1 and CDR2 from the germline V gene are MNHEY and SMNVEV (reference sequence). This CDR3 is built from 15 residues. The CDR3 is CASFRPGQGSYEQYF. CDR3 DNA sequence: TGTGCCAGCTTTCGGCCGGGACAGGGGAGTTACGAGCAGTACTTC.

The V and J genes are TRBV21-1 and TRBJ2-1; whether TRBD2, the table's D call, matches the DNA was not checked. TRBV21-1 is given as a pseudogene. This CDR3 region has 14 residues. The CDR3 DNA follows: TGTGCCAGCAGCAACCGAGAGTCCTACAATGAGCAGTTCTTC. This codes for CASSNRESYNEQFF.

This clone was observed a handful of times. The CDR3 is CATSRDRTNTEAFF. The CDR3 nucleotides are TGTGCCACCAGCAGAGATCGGACAAACACTGAAGCTTTCTTT. V and J are TRBV15 and TRBJ1-1; TRBD1 is a possible D gene (5 bases). V lost 0 bases and J 2 bases, leaving 7 bases between the germline ends. The CDR3 has 14 residues. Germline V gene sequence: CDR1 LNHNV, CDR2 YYDKDF (reference sequence).

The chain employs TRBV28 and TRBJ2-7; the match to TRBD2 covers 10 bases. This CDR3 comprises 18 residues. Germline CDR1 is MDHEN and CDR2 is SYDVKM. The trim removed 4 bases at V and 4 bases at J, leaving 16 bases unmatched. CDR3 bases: TGTGCCAGCAGTTCCCTGGAGCTAGCGGGGGCCAGTGGGTACGAGCAGTACTTC. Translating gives CASSSLELAGASGYEQYF.

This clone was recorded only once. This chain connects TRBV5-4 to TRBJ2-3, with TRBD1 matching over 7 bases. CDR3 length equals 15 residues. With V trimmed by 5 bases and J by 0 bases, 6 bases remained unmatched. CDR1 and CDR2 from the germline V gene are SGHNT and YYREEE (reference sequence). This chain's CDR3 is CASSSGQASTDTQYF. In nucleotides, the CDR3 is TGTGCCAGCAGTTCTGGACAGGCTAGCACAGATACGCAGTATTTT.

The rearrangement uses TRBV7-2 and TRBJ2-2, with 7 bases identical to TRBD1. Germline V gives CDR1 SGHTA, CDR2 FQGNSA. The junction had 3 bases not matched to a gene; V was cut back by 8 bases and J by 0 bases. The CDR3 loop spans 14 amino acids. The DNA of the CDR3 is TGTGCCAGCCGGGGACAGACGAACACCGGGGAGCTGTTTTTT. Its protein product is CASRGQTNTGELFF.

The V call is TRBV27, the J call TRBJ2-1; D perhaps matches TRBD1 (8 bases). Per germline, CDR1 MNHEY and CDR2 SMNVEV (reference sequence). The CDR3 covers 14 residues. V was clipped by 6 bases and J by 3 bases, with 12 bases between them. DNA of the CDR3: TGTGCCAGCAGACAGGGGGGGATCTACAATGAGCAGTTCTTC. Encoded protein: CASRQGGIYNEQFF.

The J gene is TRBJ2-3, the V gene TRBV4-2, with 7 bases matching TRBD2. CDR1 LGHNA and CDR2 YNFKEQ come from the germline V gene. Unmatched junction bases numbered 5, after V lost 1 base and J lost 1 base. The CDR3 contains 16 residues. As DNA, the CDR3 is TGTGCCAGCAGCCAAGTGAGGGGAGGGGGCACAGATACGCAGTATTTT. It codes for CASSQVRGGGTDTQYF.

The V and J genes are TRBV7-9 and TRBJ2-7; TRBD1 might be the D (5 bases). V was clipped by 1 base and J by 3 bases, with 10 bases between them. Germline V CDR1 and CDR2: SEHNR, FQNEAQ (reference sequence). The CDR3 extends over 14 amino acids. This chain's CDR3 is CASSLGQGLYEQYF. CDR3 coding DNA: TGTGCCAGCAGCTTAGGGCAGGGCCTCTACGAGCAGTACTTC.

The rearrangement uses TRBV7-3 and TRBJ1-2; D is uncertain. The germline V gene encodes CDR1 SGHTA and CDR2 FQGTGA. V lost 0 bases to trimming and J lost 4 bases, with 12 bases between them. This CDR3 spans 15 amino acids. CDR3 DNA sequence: TGTGCCAGCAGCTTAACGCGTACGGGGATCTATGGCTACACCTTC. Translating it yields CASSLTRTGIYGYTF.

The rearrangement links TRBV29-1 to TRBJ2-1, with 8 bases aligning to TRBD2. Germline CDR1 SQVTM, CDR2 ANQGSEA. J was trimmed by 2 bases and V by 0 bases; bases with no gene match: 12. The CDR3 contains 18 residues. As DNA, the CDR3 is TGCAGCGTTGAAGACCGGGGGAAACTAGCGGAGGCCTACAATGAGCAGTTCTTC. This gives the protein CSVEDRGKLAEAYNEQFF.

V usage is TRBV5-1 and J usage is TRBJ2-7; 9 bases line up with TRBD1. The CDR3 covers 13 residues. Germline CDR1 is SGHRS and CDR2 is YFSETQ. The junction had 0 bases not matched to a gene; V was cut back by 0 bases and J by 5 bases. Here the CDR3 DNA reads TGCGCCAGCAGCTTGGGACAGGGGGACGAGCAGTACTTC. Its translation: CASSLGQGDEQYF.

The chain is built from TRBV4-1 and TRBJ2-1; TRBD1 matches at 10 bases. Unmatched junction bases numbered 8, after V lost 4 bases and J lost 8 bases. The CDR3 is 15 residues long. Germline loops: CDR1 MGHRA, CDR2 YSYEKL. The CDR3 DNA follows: TGCGCCAGCAGCCTATACCGGGACAGGGGCGATGAGCAGTTCTTC. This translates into CASSLYRDRGDEQFF.